This passage covers 18 T cell receptor beta chains from one sample sequenced in a study of control samples from healthy donors and cancer patients. Profiled with immunoSEQ multiplex PCR; TCRdb holds only in-frame clones, not every one. The sample carries around 75,000 clones, approximately 92% recorded once. The sample was blood. The receptor source for this set is a woman aged 55-69 years in good health.

This clone was counted only a few times. The gene calls are TRBV30 and TRBJ1-5, with 9 bases identical to TRBD1. Germline V lookup: CDR1 GTSNPN, CDR2 SVGIG (reference sequence). The CDR3 runs 15 residues. J gave up 2 bases and V 2 bases, and 4 bases lay outside the gene matches. The DNA of the CDR3 is TGTGCCTGGAGTCTGACAGGGGGTGGCAATCAGCCCCAGCATTTT. Its protein product is CAWSLTGGGNQPQHF.

The J gene is TRBJ1-2, the V gene TRBV7-9; 7 bases map to TRBD1. Germline loops: CDR1 SEHNR, CDR2 FQNEAQ (reference sequence). V lost 5 bases and J lost 1; bases outside the gene matches: 7. The CDR3 has 15 amino acids. CDR3 residues: CASSTRQGFNYGYTF. The CDR3 coding sequence is TGTGCCAGCAGCACACGACAGGGTTTTAACTATGGCTACACCTTC.

The CDR3 region has the DNA TGTGCCTGGAGTGTATACGGTTATGGCTACACCTTC. It specifies CAWSVYGYGYTF. V and J are TRBV30 and TRBJ1-2; D is undetermined. Trimming took off 0 bases at V and 5 bases at J, with 7 bases between the two ends. The CDR3 loop spans 12 amino acids. Germline V gene sequence: CDR1 GTSNPN, CDR2 SVGIG (reference sequence).

The chain employs TRBV6-6 and TRBJ2-2; 9 bases are shared with TRBD2. J was trimmed by 2 bases and V by 5 bases; bases with no gene match: 6. Per the germline V gene, CDR1 is MNHNY and CDR2 is SVGAGI (reference sequence). The CDR3 covers 16 residues. CDR3 DNA: TGTGCCAGCAGTGTGACTAGCGGCCAAAACACCGGGGAGCTGTTTTTT. This codes for CASSVTSGQNTGELFF.

V is TRBV5-6 and J is TRBJ1-5, with D possibly being TRBD1 (5 bases). This CDR3 comprises 14 residues. The germline V gene has CDR1 SGHDT and CDR2 YYEEEE. V lost 2 bases and J lost 7, with 13 bases in between. The CDR3 region is CASSFRGTSQPQHF. The CDR3 coding sequence is TGTGCCAGCAGCTTCAGAGGGACGAGCCAGCCCCAGCATTTT.

The CDR3 DNA sequence: TGTGCCAGCAGCGCCTCCTTCTGGGGGGCTGGTGACACTGAAGCTTTCTTT. The encoded protein is CASSASFWGAGDTEAFF. The chain uses TRBV9 and TRBJ1-1; weak D call: TRBD1 (6 bases). Trimming took off 3 bases at V and 3 bases at J, with 21 bases between the two ends. Germline CDR1 is SGDLS and CDR2 is YYNGEE. This CDR3 contains 17 residues.

CDR3: CATGRQGAFWTEAFF. CDR3 bases: TGTGCCACAGGCAGACAGGGGGCGTTCTGGACTGAAGCTTTCTTT. This rearrangement joins TRBV6-6 to TRBJ1-1; 10 nucleotides align to TRBD1. Trimming removed 10 bases from V and 5 bases from J; junction bases left unmatched: 13. Germline values: CDR1 MNHNY, CDR2 SVGAGI (reference sequence). This CDR3 is built from 15 residues.

This chain connects TRBV12-3 or TRBV12-4 to TRBJ1-2, with D unclear. The ends were cut back, 5 bases at V and 7 bases at J, with 14 bases in the middle. The CDR3 runs 13 residues. Written as DNA, the CDR3 is TGTGCCAGCAGTGGCGGTCAGCGAGGTGGCTACACCTTC. The encoded protein is CASSGGQRGGYTF.

The chain joins TRBV2 to TRBJ2-7; weak D call: TRBD1 (6 bases). Germline V CDR1 and CDR2: SNHLY, FYNNEI. The CDR3 spans 14 residues. Trimming removed 5 bases from V and 4 bases from J, with 15 bases in between. The DNA of the CDR3 is TGTGCCAGCAGTAAAGAGCATGACAGGTACGAGCAGTACTTC. It specifies CASSKEHDRYEQYF.

The rearrangement uses TRBV28 and TRBJ1-1; the D gene is possibly TRBD1 (5 bases). With 4 bases removed from V and 3 bases from J, the gap between germline ends came to 21 bases. CDR1 and CDR2 from the germline V gene are MDHEN and SYDVKM. There are 17 residues in the CDR3. The CDR3 loop is CASSSIPRRRGDTEAFF. DNA of the CDR3: TGTGCCAGCAGTTCAATTCCCCGACGGAGAGGGGACACTGAAGCTTTCTTT.

The sample holds one count of this clone. The chain links TRBV6-1 to TRBJ1-5; D is perhaps TRBD1 (6 bases). The V gene's germline CDR1 is MNHNS and CDR2 SASEGT. CDR3 length: 16 residues. Deletions cut 4 bases from V and 1 base from J, with 14 bases between. CDR3 nucleotide sequence: TGTGCCAGCAGTGGACAGGTGGGTCTAAGCAATCAGCCCCAGCATTTT. This encodes CASSGQVGLSNQPQHF.

CDR3: CASSPPGQDNEQFF. The CDR3 DNA is TGTGCCAGCTCACCACCGGGACAAGACAATGAGCAGTTCTTC. This chain links TRBV18 with TRBJ2-1, with D maybe TRBD1 (6 bases). The CDR3 is made up of 14 amino acids. Between the trimmed V and J ends, which lost 0 bases and 5 bases, there was a span of 8 bases. From germline, CDR1 is KGHSH and CDR2 LQKENI. The complete variable domain, with remaining parts taken from reference TRBV18 and TRBJ2-1, reads NAGVMQNPRHLVRRRGQEARLRCSPMKGHSHVYWYRQLPEEGLKFMVYLQKENIIDESGMPKERFSAEFPKEGPSILRIQQVVRGDSAAYFCASSPPGQDNEQFFGPGTRLTVL.

This chain links TRBV30 with TRBJ1-6, with no clear D. The germline CDR1 and CDR2 sequences are GTSNPN and SVGIG (reference sequence). The CDR3 consists of 13 residues. Trimming shortened V by 4 bases and J by 4 bases, and 8 bases separated the two germline ends. CDR3 loop: CAWTDLYNSPLHF. The CDR3 bases are TGTGCCTGGACTGATCTATATAATTCACCCCTCCACTTT.

The CDR3 here is CASETGGGNIQYF. As DNA, the CDR3 is TGTGCCAGCGAAACAGGGGGCGGGAACATTCAGTACTTC. V usage is TRBV19 and J usage is TRBJ2-4; 9 bases map to TRBD1. CDR1 and CDR2 (germline): LNHDA, SQIVND (reference sequence). V lost 9 bases, J lost 7 bases, and 7 bases stayed unmatched. This CDR3 has 13 residues.

A few counts support this clone. This rearrangement joins TRBV29-1 to TRBJ2-2; D ambiguous. Germline V gives CDR1 SQVTM, CDR2 ANQGSEA. Trimming shortened V by 4 bases and J by 0 bases, and 9 bases separated the two germline ends. The CDR3 has 14 amino acids. DNA of the CDR3: TGCAGCGTTGCAGGTCAGGCGAACACCGGGGAGCTGTTTTTT. Protein: CSVAGQANTGELFF.

The J gene is TRBJ2-1, the V gene TRBV15, with 7 bases lining up with TRBD2. Germline V gives CDR1 LNHNV, CDR2 YYDKDF (reference sequence). The V and J ends lost 0 bases and 6 bases, in that order; junction bases with no gene match: 8. This CDR3 is built from 16 residues. DNA for the CDR3: TGTGCCACCAGCAGAGATGGCGGGAGTTTCCGCAATGAGCAGTTCTTC. Translating it yields CATSRDGGSFRNEQFF.

V usage is TRBV9 and J usage is TRBJ2-1, with 10 bases identical to TRBD2. The V segment lost 7 bases and the J segment 3 bases; nucleotides outside the gene matches: 7. The CDR3 consists of 15 residues. The germline gives CDR1 SGDLS, CDR2 YYNGEE. The CDR3 DNA follows: TGTGCCAGCGGTCGGACTAGCGGCGACTACAATGAGCAGTTCTTC. Its translation: CASGRTSGDYNEQFF. The full variable domain, with the rest looked up from reference TRBV9 and TRBJ2-1, is DSGVTQTPKHLITATGQRVTLRCSPRSGDLSVYWYQQSLDQGLQFLIQYYNGEERAKGNILERFSAQQFPDLHSELNLSSLELGDSALYFCASGRTSGDYNEQFFGPGTRLTVL.

This clone rates as medium-sized. The chain joins TRBV19 to TRBJ1-2, with D possibly TRBD1 on 6 matching bases. This CDR3 contains 15 residues. V was shortened by 9 bases and J by 3 bases, with 20 bases between the two germline ends. CDR1 is LNHDA, CDR2 SQIVND, per germline (reference sequence). CDR3 coding DNA: TGTGCCAGCCGTCCCACAGGGACTGGGTACTATGGCTACACCTTC. This codes for CASRPTGTGYYGYTF.